These T cell receptor beta chains were read from a single sample in a study of cytomegalovirus exposure and HLA in healthy donors. The repertoire was sequenced with immunoSEQ multiplex PCR; TCRdb's copy has only in-frame clones and lacks some. The table lists 76,000 or so clones, 79% of them singletons. Sequences were obtained from PBMCs. Receptors originate from a man younger than 45 in good health and CMV-seronegative. Each CDR3 is given with its conserved first and last residue. A D gene is named only where the DNA matches it firmly. The size entry is marked missing in some rows and otherwise reads once, few, many or a size class.

d_call	j_call	v_call	clone_size	cdr3_aa	cdr3_nt
TRBD1	TRBJ2-7	TRBV27	.	CASSETGQLLYEQYF	TGTGCCAGCAGTGAAACGGGACAGTTGCTCTACGAGCAGTACTTC
TRBD1	TRBJ1-2	TRBV27	few	CASSPGQGARDGYTF	TGTGCCAGCAGTCCGGGACAGGGGGCGCGGGATGGCTACACCTTC
.	TRBJ1-6	TRBV7-2	.	CASSFKGPNSPLHF	TGTGCCAGCAGCTTCAAGGGGCCGAATTCACCCCTCCACTTT
.	TRBJ2-3	TRBV2	.	CASRISPSTDTQYF	TGTGCCAGCAGAATAAGCCCTAGCACAGATACGCAGTATTTT
TRBD1	TRBJ1-5	TRBV6-1	.	CASNLGQGANQPQHF	TGTGCCAGCAATCTTGGACAGGGGGCCAATCAGCCCCAGCATTTT
TRBD2	TRBJ2-7	TRBV9	.	CASSVGVAGGYEQYF	TGTGCCAGCAGCGTAGGGGTAGCGGGGGGCTACGAGCAGTACTTC
TRBD2	TRBJ2-2	TRBV2	.	CASREGGGGELFF	TGTGCCTCCAGGGAGGGAGGCGGCGGGGAGCTGTTTTTT
.	TRBJ1-1	TRBV28	once	CASSSGHLNTEAFF	TGTGCCAGCAGTTCGGGACACCTGAACACTGAAGCTTTCTTT
.	TRBJ2-6	TRBV30	.	CACLFGANVLTF	TGTGCCTGCCTGTTTGGGGCCAACGTCCTGACTTTC
.	TRBJ2-1	TRBV18	.	CASSLRGGLSYNEQFF	TGTGCCAGCTCACTTCGCGGTGGGTTGTCCTACAATGAGCAGTTCTTC
.	TRBJ2-7	TRBV6-1	.	CASSADARAGAYSYEQYF	TGTGCCAGCAGTGCCGATGCCCGGGCAGGGGCTTACTCCTACGAGCAGTACTTC
.	TRBJ2-2	TRBV6-6	.	CASSYTRENTGELFF	TGTGCCAGCAGTTACACCAGGGAGAACACCGGGGAGCTGTTTTTT
TRBD2	TRBJ2-1	TRBV30	.	CAWRTAGEVRVEQFF	TGTGCCTGGAGAACAGCGGGAGAAGTTCGGGTTGAGCAGTTCTTC
.	TRBJ2-1	TRBV11-2	.	CASSLDRSGEQFF	TGTGCCAGCAGCTTAGATCGTTCGGGTGAGCAGTTCTTC
TRBD2	TRBJ2-3	TRBV5-1	.	CARSLSLLAGADTQYF	TGCGCCCGCAGCTTGTCGCTCCTAGCGGGAGCAGATACGCAGTATTTT
.	TRBJ1-1	TRBV5-1	.	CASSFEGVNTEAFF	TGCGCCAGCAGCTTCGAGGGGGTGAACACTGAAGCTTTCTTT
TRBD2	TRBJ2-7	TRBV5-1	.	CASSLGLAGLGEQYF	TGCGCCAGCAGCTTGGGACTAGCGGGCCTAGGCGAGCAGTACTTC
.	TRBJ2-1	TRBV5-1	.	CASSSLTWGGDLGEQFF	TGCGCCAGCAGCTCACTTACGTGGGGCGGGGATCTAGGGGAGCAGTTCTTC
.	TRBJ1-6	TRBV19	.	CASSILADSPLHF	TGTGCCAGTAGTATTCTAGCAGATTCACCCCTCCACTTT
.	TRBJ2-3	TRBV6-5	.	CASSYPGTDTQYF	TGTGCCAGCAGTTACCCGGGCACAGATACGCAGTATTTT
.	TRBJ2-7	TRBV19	.	CASRSASSYEQYF	TGTGCCAGTAGAAGCGCTTCCTCCTACGAGCAGTACTTC
.	TRBJ1-1	TRBV28	.	CASSKGGSTEAFF	TGTGCCAGCAGTAAAGGGGGAAGCACTGAAGCTTTCTTT
.	TRBJ2-2	TRBV15	.	CATSNPTGTGELFF	TGTGCCACCAGCAACCCCACAGGGACCGGGGAGCTGTTTTTT
.	TRBJ2-1	TRBV7-9	.	CASSSVDEQFF	TGTGCCAGCAGCTCCGTAGATGAGCAGTTCTTC
TRBD1	TRBJ2-7	TRBV18	.	CASSPSGGEQYF	TGTGCCAGCTCACCGTCAGGGGGCGAGCAGTACTTC
.	TRBJ1-2	TRBV28	.	CASRQGTHGYTF	TGTGCCAGCAGACAGGGAACTCATGGCTACACCTTC
TRBD1	TRBJ2-3	TRBV7-2	.	CASSTQGSRTDTQYF	TGTGCCAGCAGCACACAGGGGTCTCGCACAGATACGCAGTATTTT
.	TRBJ1-2	TRBV28	.	CASTLGLSSNYGYTF	TGTGCCAGCACCCTAGGACTGTCGTCTAACTATGGCTACACCTTC
.	TRBJ1-2	TRBV2	.	CASSGEGANYGYTF	TGTGCCAGCAGCGGCGAAGGGGCTAACTATGGCTACACCTTC
TRBD1	TRBJ2-7	TRBV7-2	.	CASSLTGGLNYEQYF	TGTGCCAGCAGCTTGACAGGGGGCTTGAACTACGAGCAGTACTTC
.	TRBJ2-1	TRBV11-2	.	CASSLGDNEQFF	TGTGCCAGCAGCTTAGGCGACAATGAGCAGTTCTTC
TRBD1	TRBJ1-1	TRBV7-9	few	CASSVKQGAGSVAFF	TGTGCCAGCAGCGTCAAACAGGGGGCTGGTTCTGTGGCTTTCTTT